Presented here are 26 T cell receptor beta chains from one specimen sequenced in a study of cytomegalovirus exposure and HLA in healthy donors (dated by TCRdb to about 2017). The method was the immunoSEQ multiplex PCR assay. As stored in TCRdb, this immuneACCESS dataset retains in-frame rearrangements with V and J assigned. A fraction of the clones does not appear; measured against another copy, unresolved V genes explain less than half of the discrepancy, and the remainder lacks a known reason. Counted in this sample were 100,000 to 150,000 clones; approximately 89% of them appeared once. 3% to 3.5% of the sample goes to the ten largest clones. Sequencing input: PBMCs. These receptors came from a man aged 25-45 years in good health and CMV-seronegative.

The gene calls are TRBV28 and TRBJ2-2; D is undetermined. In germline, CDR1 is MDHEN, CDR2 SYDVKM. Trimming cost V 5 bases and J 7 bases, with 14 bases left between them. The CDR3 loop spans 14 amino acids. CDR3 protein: CASSPRPSGGELFF. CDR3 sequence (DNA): TGTGCCAGCAGTCCTAGGCCTAGTGGCGGGGAGCTGTTTTTT.

Written as DNA, the CDR3 is TGTGCCAGCAGCTCCCGGGACAGAAACAATCAGCCCCAGCATTTT. This codes for CASSSRDRNNQPQHF. The chain is built from TRBV5-8 and TRBJ1-5, with 7 bases fitting TRBD1. The CDR3 runs 15 residues. With V trimmed by 3 bases and J by 3 bases, 6 bases remained unmatched. CDR1 is SGHTS, CDR2 YDEGEE, per germline.

CDR3 residues: CALDGGTVSNYGYTF. CDR3 nucleotides: TGTGCACTCGACGGGGGTACAGTTTCCAACTATGGCTACACCTTC. This chain joins TRBV7-9 and TRBJ1-2, with D tentatively TRBD1 (5 bases). From germline, CDR1 is SEHNR and CDR2 FQNEAQ (reference sequence). The CDR3 spans 15 residues.

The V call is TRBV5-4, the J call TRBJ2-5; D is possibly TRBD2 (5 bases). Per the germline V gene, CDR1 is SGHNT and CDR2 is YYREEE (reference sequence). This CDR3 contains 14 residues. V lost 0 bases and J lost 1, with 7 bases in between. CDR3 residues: CASSLGTSQETQYF. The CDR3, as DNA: TGTGCCAGCAGCTTGGGTACTAGCCAAGAGACCCAGTACTTC.

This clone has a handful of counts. CDR3 nucleotides: TGTGCCAGCAGTTACTCGGGGGAGGTTAGTGGCTACACCTTC. The encoded protein is CASSYSGEVSGYTF. The chain uses TRBV6-5 and TRBJ1-2; tentatively, D is TRBD1 (5 bases). CDR3 length equals 14 residues. Trimming cost V 0 bases and J 7 bases, with 12 bases left between them. Germline CDR1 reads MNHEY; CDR2 reads SVGAGI.

The chain's CDR3 is CASSLPGTGAGELFF. CDR3 in DNA: TGTGCCAGCAGCCTTCCCGGGACAGGGGCCGGGGAGCTGTTTTTT. The chain couples TRBV7-6 to TRBJ2-2, with 10 positions matching TRBD1. This CDR3 is 15 amino acids long. Trimming cost V 5 bases and J 6 bases; bases outside gene matches: 6. Germline CDR1 is SGHVS and CDR2 is FNYEAQ.

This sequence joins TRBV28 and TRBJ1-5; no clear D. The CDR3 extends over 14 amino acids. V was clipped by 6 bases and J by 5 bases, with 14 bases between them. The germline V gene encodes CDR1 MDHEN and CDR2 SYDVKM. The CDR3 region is CASRRVGSYQPQHF. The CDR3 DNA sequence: TGTGCCAGCAGGAGGGTGGGCAGTTATCAGCCCCAGCATTTT. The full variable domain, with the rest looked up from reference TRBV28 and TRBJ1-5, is DVKVTQSSRYLVKRTGEKVFLECVQDMDHENMFWYRQDPGLGLRLIYFSYDVKMKEKGDIPEGYSVSREKKERFSLILESASTNQTSMYLCASRRVGSYQPQHFGDGTRLSIL.

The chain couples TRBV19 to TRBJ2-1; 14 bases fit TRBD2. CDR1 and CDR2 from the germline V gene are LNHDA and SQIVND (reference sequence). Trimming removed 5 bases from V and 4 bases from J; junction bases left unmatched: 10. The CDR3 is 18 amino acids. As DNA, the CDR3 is TGTGCCAGTAGTGTAACCGGGACTAGCGGGGGATTTTACAATGAGCAGTTCTTC. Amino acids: CASSVTGTSGGFYNEQFF.

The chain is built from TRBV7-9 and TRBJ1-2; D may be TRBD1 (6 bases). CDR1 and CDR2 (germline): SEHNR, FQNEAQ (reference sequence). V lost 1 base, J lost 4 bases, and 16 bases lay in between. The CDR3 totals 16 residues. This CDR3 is CASSLVPSGQAYGYTF. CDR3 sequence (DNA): TGTGCCAGCAGCTTAGTTCCCTCGGGACAAGCCTATGGCTACACCTTC. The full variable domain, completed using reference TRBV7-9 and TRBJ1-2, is DTGVSQNPRHKITKRGQNVTFRCDPISEHNRLYWYRQTLGQGPEFLTYFQNEAQLEKSRLLSDRFSAERPKGSFSTLEIQRTEQGDSAMYLCASSLVPSGQAYGYTFGSGTRLTVV.

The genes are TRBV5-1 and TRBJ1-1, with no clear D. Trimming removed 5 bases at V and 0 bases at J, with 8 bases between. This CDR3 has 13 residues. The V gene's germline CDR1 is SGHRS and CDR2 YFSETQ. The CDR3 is CASSPRLNTEAFF. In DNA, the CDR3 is TGCGCCAGCAGTCCCCGTTTGAACACTGAAGCTTTCTTT.

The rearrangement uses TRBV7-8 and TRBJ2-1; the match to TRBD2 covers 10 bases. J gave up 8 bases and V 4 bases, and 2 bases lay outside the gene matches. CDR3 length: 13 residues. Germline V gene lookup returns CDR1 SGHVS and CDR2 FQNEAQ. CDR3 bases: TGTGCCAGCAGCTCCGGACTAGCGGATGAGCAGTTCTTC. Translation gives CASSSGLADEQFF.

The CDR3: CASTSGQGNTEAFF. The CDR3 DNA is TGTGCCAGCACCTCGGGACAGGGGAACACTGAAGCTTTCTTT. V is TRBV6-5 and J is TRBJ1-1; TRBD1 matches at 9 bases. V was pared by 7 bases and J by 1 base, with 4 bases of the junction left unmatched. The germline gives CDR1 MNHEY, CDR2 SVGAGI. The CDR3 is 14 residues long.

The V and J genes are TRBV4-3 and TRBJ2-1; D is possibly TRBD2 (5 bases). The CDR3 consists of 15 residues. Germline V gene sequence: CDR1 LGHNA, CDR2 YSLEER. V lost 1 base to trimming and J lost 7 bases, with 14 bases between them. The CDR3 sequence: CASSQAGGGANEQFF. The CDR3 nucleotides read TGCGCCAGCAGCCAAGCGGGCGGAGGAGCTAATGAGCAGTTCTTC.

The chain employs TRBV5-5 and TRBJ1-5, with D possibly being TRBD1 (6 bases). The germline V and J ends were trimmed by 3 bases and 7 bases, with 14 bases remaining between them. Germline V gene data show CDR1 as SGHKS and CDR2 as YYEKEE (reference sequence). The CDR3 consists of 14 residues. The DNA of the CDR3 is TGTGCCAGCAGCTCGCTGGACAGTACGCAGCCCCAGCATTTT. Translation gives CASSSLDSTQPQHF. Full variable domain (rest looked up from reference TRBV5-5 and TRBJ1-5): DAGVTQSPTHLIKTRGQQVTLRCSPISGHKSVSWYQQVLGQGPQFIFQYYEKEERGRGNFPDRFSARQFPNYSSELNVNALLLGDSALYLCASSSLDSTQPQHFGDGTRLSIL.

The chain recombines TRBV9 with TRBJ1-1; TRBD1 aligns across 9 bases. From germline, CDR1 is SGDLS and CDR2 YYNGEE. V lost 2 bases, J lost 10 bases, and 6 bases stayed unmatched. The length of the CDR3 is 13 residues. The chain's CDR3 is CASSVTGGGSAFF. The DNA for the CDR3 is TGTGCCAGCAGCGTTACAGGGGGCGGGTCAGCTTTCTTT.

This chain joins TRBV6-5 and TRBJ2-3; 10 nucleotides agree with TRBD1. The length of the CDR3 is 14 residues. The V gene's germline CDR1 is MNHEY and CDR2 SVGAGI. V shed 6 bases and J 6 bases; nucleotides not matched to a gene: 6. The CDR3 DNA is TGTGCCAGCAGCAGGGGACAGGGGACCGATACGCAGTATTTT. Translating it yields CASSRGQGTDTQYF.

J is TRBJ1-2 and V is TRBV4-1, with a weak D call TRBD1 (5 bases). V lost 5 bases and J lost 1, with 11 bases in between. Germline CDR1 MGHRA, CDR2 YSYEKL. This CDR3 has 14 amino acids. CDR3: CASSAGPYNYGYTF. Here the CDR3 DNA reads TGCGCCAGCAGCGCGGGGCCCTATAACTATGGCTACACCTTC.

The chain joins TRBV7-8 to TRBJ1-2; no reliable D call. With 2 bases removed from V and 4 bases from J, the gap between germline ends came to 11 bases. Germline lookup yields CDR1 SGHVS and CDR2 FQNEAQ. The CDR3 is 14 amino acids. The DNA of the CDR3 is TGTGCCAGCAGCTTACGCGGTCCGACCTATGGCTACACCTTC. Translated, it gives CASSLRGPTYGYTF.

CDR3 loop: CASGGPFRTGGCQPQHF. The CDR3 coding sequence is TGTGCCAGCGGTGGGCCTTTCCGGACAGGGGGCTGTCAGCCCCAGCATTTT. The chain uses TRBV6-4 and TRBJ1-5, with 11 bases matching TRBD1. This CDR3 is 17 amino acids long. CDR1 is MRHNA and CDR2 is SNTAGT in the germline V gene. The junction had 15 bases not matched to a gene; V was cut back by 8 bases and J by 6 bases.

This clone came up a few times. CDR3 coding DNA: TGTGCCAGCAGGTACAGGGGAGGAGGCTACACCTTC. Translating gives CASRYRGGGYTF. The rearrangement links TRBV2 to TRBJ1-2, with TRBD1 identical over 7 bases. The CDR3 length is 12 residues. Trimming removed 6 bases from V and 8 bases from J; junction bases left unmatched: 6. Germline CDR1 reads SNHLY; CDR2 reads FYNNEI.

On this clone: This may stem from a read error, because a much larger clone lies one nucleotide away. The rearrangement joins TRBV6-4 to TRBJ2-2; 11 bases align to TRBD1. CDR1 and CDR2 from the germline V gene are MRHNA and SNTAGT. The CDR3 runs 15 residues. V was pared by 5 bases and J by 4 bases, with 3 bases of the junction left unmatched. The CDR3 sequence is CASSSGTGGTGELFF. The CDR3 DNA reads TGTGCCAGCAGTTCCGGGACAGGGGGCACCGGGGAGCTGTTTTTT.

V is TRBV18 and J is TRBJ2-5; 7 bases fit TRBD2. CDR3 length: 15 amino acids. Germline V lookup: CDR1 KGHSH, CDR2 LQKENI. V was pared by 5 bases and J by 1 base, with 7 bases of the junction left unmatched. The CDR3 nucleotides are TGTGCCAGCTCAAGGCTAGCGGAGTCCCAAGAGACCCAGTACTTC. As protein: CASSRLAESQETQYF.

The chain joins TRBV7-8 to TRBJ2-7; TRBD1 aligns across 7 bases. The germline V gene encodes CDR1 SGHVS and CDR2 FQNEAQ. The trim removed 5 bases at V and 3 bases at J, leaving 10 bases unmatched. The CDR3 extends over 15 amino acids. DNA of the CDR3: TGTGCCAGCAGCACGCGAACGGGACAGTTCTACGAGCAGTACTTC. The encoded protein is CASSTRTGQFYEQYF.

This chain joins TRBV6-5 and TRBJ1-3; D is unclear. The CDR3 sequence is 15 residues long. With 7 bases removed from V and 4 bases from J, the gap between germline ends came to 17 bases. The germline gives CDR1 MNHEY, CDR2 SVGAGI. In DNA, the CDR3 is TGTGCCAGCACCCAAGGGTGGGAGTCCGGAAACACCATATATTTT. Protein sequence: CASTQGWESGNTIYF.

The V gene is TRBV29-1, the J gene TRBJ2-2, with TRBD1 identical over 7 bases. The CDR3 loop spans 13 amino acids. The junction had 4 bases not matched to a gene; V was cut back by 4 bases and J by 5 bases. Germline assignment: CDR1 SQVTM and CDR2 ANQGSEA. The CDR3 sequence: CSVVDRRTGELFF. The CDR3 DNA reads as TGCAGCGTTGTGGACAGGAGAACCGGGGAGCTGTTTTTT.

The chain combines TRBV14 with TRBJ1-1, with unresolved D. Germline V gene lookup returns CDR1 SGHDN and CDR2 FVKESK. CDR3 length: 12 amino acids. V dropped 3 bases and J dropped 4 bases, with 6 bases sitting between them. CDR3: CASSHGFTEAFF. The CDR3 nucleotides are TGTGCCAGCAGCCACGGTTTCACTGAAGCTTTCTTT.